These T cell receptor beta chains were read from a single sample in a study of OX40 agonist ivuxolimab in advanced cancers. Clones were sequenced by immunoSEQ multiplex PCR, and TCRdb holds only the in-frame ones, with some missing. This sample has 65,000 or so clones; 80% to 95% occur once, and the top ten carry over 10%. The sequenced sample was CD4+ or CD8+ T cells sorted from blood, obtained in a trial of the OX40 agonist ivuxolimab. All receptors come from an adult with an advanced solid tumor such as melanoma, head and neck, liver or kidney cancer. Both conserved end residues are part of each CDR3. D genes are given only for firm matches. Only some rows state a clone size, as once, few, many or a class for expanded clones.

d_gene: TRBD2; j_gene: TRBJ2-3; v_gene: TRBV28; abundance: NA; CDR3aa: CASSLNGERESTDTQYF; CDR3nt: TGTGCCAGCAGTTTAAACGGGGAGCGGGAGAGCACAGATACGCAGTATTTT
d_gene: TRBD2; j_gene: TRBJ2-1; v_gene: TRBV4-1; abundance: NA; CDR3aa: CASSRGLAWRNEQFF; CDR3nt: TGCGCCAGCAGCCGAGGACTAGCCTGGAGGAATGAGCAGTTCTTC
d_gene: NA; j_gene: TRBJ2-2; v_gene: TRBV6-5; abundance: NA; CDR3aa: CASSYSPGRNTGELFF; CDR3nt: TGTGCCAGCAGTTACTCTCCAGGCAGGAACACCGGGGAGCTGTTTTTT
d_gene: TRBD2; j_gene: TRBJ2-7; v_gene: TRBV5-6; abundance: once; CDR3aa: CASSLGLAGDEQYF; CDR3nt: TGTGCCAGCAGCTTGGGGTTAGCGGGGGACGAGCAGTACTTC
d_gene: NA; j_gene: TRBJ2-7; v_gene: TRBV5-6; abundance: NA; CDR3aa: CASSLVGGYEQYF; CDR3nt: TGTGCCAGCAGCTTGGTGGGCGGATACGAGCAGTACTTC
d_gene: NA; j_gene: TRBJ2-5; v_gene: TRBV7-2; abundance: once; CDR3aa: CASSFGGAGVETQYF; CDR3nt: TGTGCCAGCAGCTTTGGGGGAGCGGGTGTGGAGACCCAGTACTTC
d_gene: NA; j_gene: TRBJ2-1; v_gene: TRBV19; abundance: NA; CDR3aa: CASSIGGNEQFF; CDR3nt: TGTGCCAGTAGTATAGGCGGGAATGAGCAGTTCTTC
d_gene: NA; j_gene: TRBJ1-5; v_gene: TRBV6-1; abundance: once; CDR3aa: CASSEFVPGNQPQHF; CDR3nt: TGTGCCAGCAGTGAATTTGTCCCGGGGAATCAGCCCCAGCATTTT
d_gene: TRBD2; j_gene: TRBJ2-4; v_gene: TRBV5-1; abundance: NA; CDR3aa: CASSPIGTGGSWAKNIQYF; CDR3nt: TGCGCCAGCAGCCCGATAGGTACGGGGGGGAGCTGGGCCAAAAACATTCAGTACTTC
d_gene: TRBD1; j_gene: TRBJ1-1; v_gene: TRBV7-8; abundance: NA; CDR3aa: CASTGTGGSEAFF; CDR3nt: TGTGCCAGCACCGGGACAGGGGGCTCTGAAGCTTTCTTT
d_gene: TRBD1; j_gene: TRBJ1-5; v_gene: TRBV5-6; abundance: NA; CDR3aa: CASSDGTGRDQPQHF; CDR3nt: TGTGCCAGCAGCGACGGGACAGGGAGGGATCAGCCCCAGCATTTT
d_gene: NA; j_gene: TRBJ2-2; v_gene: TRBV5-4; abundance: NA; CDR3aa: CASSLASLETGELFF; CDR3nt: TGTGCCAGCAGCTTGGCCTCCCTAGAAACCGGGGAGCTGTTTTTT
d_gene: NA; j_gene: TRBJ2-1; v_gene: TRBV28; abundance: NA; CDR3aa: CASSPRRANEQFF; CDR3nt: TGTGCCAGCAGTCCCCGGCGGGCCAATGAGCAGTTCTTC
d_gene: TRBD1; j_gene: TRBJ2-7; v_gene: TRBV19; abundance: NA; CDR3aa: CASSPRGQFNEQYF; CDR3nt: TGTGCCAGTAGTCCGAGGGGGCAGTTCAACGAGCAGTACTTC
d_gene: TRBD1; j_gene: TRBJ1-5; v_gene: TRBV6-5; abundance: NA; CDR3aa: CASEQGATEQPQHF; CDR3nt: TGTGCCAGCGAACAGGGGGCAACGGAGCAGCCCCAGCATTTT
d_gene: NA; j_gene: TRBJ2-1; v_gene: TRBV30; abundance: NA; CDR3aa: CAWRGPGPYNEQFF; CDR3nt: TGTGCCTGGAGGGGACCGGGGCCTTACAATGAGCAGTTCTTC
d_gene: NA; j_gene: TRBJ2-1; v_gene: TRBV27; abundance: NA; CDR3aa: CASGTGDNEQFF; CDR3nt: TGTGCCAGCGGGACGGGGGACAATGAGCAGTTCTTC
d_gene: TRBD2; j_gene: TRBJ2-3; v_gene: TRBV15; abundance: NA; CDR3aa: CAIKRDGGTDTQYF; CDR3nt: TGTGCCATAAAGCGGGATGGGGGCACAGATACGCAGTATTTT
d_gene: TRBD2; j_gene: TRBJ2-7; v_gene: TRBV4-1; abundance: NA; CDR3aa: CASSLGVAGDYEQYF; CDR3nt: TGCGCCAGCAGCCTAGGGGTAGCGGGAGACTACGAGCAGTACTTC
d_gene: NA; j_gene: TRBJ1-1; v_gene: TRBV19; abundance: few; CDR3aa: CASSMWATEAFF; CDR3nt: TGTGCCAGTAGTATGTGGGCCACTGAAGCTTTCTTT
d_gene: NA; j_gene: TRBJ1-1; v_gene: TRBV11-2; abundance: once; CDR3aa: CASSLGGGAGNTEAFF; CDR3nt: TGTGCCAGCAGCTTAGGTGGAGGGGCAGGGAACACTGAAGCTTTCTTT
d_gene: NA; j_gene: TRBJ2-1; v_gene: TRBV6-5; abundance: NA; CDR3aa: CASSSRLPFDEQFF; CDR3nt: TGTGCCAGCAGTTCCCGACTCCCTTTCGATGAGCAGTTCTTC
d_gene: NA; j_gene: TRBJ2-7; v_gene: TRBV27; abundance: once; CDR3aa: CASSLGGVGTYEQYF; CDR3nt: TGTGCCAGCAGTTTAGGAGGGGTGGGGACCTACGAGCAGTACTTC
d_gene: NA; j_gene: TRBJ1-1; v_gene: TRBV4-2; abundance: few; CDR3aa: CASSDRRENTEAFF; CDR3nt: TGTGCCAGCAGCGACCGCAGGGAGAACACTGAAGCTTTCTTT
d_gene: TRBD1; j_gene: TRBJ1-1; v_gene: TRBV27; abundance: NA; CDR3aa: CASSWTGITEAFF; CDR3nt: TGTGCCAGCAGTTGGACAGGGATCACTGAAGCTTTCTTT
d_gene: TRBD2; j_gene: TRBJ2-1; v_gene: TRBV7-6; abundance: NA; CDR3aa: CASSLTSGGNEQFF; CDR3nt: TGTGCCAGCAGCTTAACTAGCGGGGGGAATGAGCAGTTCTTC
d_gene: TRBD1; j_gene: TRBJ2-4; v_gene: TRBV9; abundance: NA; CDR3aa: CASSVGTGKAKNIQYF; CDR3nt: TGTGCCAGCAGCGTAGGGACAGGGAAGGCCAAAAACATTCAGTACTTC
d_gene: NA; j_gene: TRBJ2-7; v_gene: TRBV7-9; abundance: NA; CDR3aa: CASSLAPLYEQYF; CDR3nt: TGTGCCAGCAGCTTAGCTCCCCTCTACGAGCAGTACTTC
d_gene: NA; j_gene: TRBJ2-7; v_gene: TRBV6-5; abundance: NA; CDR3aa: CASRQANSYEQYF; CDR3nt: TGTGCCAGCAGACAGGCCAACTCCTACGAGCAGTACTTC
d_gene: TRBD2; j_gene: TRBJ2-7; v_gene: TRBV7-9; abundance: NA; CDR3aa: CASSFGLAGGRYYEQYF; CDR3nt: TGTGCCAGCAGCTTCGGACTAGCGGGGGGTCGTTATTACGAGCAGTACTTC
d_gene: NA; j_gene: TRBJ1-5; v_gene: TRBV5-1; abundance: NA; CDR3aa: CASSLGPQAGYQPQHF; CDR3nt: TGCGCCAGCAGCTTGGGCCCACAAGCAGGGTATCAGCCCCAGCATTTT
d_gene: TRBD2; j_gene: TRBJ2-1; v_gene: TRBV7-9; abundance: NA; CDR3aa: CASTAPSGRALNEQFF; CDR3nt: TGTGCCAGCACCGCCCCTAGCGGGAGGGCCCTCAATGAGCAGTTCTTC
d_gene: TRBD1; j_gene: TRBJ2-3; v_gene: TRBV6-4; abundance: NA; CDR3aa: CASRDRHTDTQYF; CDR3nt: TGTGCCAGCCGGGACAGACACACAGATACGCAGTATTTT
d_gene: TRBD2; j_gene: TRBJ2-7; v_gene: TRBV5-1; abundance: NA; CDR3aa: CASSLVGTSDEQYF; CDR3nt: TGCGCCAGCAGCTTGGTTGGGACTAGTGACGAGCAGTACTTC
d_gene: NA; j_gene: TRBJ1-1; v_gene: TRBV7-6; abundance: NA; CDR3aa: CASSLVSSDTEAFF; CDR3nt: TGTGCCAGCAGCTTAGTCAGTTCTGACACTGAAGCTTTCTTT
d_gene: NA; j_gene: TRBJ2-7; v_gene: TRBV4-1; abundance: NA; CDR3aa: CASSQEPSGYEQYF; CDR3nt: TGCGCCAGCAGCCAAGAGCCCAGCGGTTACGAGCAGTACTTC
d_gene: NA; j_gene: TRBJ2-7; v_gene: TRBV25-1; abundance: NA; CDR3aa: CASSPGTGTYEQYF; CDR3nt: TGTGCCAGCTCCCCCGGGACGGGAACCTACGAGCAGTACTTC
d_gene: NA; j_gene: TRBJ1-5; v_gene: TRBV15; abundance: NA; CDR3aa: CATSRDLGGGQPQHF; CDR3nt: TGTGCCACCAGCAGAGATCTGGGGGGGGGTCAGCCCCAGCATTTT
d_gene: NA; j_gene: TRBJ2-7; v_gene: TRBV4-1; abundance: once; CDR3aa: CASSQEGQGYYEQYF; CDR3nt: TGCGCCAGCAGCCAAGAGGGGCAGGGCTACTACGAGCAGTACTTC
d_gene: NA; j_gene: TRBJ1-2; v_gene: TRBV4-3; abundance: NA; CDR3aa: CASSQDWTVGYGYTF; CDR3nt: TGCGCCAGCAGCCAAGATTGGACGGTCGGCTATGGCTACACCTTC
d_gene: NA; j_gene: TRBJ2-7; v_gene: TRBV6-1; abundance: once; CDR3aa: CATAELVSAEQYF; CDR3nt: TGTGCCACGGCGGAACTAGTTTCCGCCGAGCAGTACTTC
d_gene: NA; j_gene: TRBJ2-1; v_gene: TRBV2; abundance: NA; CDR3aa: CASSERDPRYNEQFF; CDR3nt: TGTGCCAGCAGTGAGAGGGACCCGCGGTACAATGAGCAGTTCTTC
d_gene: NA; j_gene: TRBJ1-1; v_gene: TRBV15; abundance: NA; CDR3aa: CATSRGDGEAFF; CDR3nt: TGTGCCACCAGCAGAGGGGACGGTGAAGCTTTCTTT
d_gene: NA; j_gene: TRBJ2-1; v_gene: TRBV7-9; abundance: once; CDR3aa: CASSPDWTIYNEQFF; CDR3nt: TGTGCCAGCAGCCCGGACTGGACCATATACAATGAGCAGTTCTTC
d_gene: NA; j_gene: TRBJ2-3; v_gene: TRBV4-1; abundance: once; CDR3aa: CASSQDQGLSTDTQYF; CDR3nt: TGCGCCAGCAGCCAAGATCAGGGGCTTAGCACAGATACGCAGTATTTT
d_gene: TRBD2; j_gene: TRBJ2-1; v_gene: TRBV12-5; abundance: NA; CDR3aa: CASGPGPRLAGVYNEQFF; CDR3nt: TGTGCTAGTGGTCCGGGCCCAAGACTAGCGGGAGTTTACAATGAGCAGTTCTTC
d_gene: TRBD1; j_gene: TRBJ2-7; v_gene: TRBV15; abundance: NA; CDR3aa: CATSRDPGDSSYEQYF; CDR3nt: TGTGCCACCAGCAGAGATCCCGGGGACAGCTCCTACGAGCAGTACTTC
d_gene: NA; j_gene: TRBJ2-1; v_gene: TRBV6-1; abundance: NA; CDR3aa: CASTGDYNEQFF; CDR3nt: TGTGCCAGCACCGGGGATTACAATGAGCAGTTCTTC
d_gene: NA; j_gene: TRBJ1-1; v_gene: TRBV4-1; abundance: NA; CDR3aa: CASSQASEAFF; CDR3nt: TGCGCCAGCAGCCAAGCGTCTGAAGCTTTCTTT
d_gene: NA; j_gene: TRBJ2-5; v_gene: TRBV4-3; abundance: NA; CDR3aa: CASSQDSFETQYF; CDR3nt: TGCGCCAGCAGCCAAGATTCGTTCGAGACCCAGTACTTC
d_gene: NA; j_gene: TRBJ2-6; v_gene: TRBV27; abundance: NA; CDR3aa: CASSSLEGVVLSGAGANVLTF; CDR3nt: TGTGCCAGCAGTTCTTTGGAGGGGGTTGTTTTGTCCGGTGCTGGGGCCAACGTCCTGACTTTC
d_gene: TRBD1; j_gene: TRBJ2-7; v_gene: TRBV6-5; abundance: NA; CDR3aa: CASSYAGTGAYEQYF; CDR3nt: TGTGCCAGCAGTTACGCCGGGACAGGGGCCTACGAGCAGTACTTC
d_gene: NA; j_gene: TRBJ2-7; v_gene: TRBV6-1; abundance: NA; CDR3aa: CASSEGYGRDEQYF; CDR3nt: TGTGCCAGCAGTGAAGGTTACGGGAGAGACGAGCAGTACTTC
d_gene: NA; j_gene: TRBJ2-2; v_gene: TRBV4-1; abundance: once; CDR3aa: CASSPITLLATGELFF; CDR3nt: TGCGCCAGCAGCCCGATAACTTTATTGGCCACCGGGGAGCTGTTTTTT
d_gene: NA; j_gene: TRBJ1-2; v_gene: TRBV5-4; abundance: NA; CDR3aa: CASSLTDNYGYTF; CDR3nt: TGTGCCAGCAGCTTGACAGACAACTATGGCTACACCTTC
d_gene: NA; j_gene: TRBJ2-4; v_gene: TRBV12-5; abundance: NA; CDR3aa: CATGSAGQLAKNIQYF; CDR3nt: TGTGCTACGGGGAGTGCCGGGCAGCTAGCCAAAAACATTCAGTACTTC
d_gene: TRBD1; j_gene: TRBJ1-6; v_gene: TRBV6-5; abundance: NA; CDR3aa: CASSFQGAPNNSPLHF; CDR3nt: TGTGCCAGCAGTTTCCAGGGGGCGCCGAATAATTCACCCCTCCACTTT
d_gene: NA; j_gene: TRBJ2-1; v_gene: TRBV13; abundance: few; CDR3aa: CASRSRAYNEQFF; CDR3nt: TGTGCCAGCAGATCCCGGGCCTACAATGAGCAGTTCTTC
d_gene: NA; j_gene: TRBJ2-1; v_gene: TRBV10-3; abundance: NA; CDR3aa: CAISQGNEQFF; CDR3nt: TGTGCCATCAGCCAGGGCAATGAGCAGTTCTTC